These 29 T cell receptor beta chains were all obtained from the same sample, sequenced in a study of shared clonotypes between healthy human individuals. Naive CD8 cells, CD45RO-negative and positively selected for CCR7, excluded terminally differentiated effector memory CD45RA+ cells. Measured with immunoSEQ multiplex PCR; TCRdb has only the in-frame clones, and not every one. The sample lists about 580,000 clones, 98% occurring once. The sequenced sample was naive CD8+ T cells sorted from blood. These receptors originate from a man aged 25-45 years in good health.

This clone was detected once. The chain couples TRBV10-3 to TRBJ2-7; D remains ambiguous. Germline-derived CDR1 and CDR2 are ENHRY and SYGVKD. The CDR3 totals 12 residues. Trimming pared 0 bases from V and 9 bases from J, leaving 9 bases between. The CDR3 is CAISESPAGQYF. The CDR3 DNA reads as TGTGCCATCAGTGAGTCCCCCGCCGGGCAGTACTTC.

DNA of the CDR3: TGTGCCAGCAGCTCCCACCTAGCGGGTCATACATTGAGCACCGGGGAGCTGTTTTTT. This translates into CASSSHLAGHTLSTGELFF. V usage is TRBV7-8 and J usage is TRBJ2-2; 8 bases are a match to TRBD2. The CDR3 runs to 19 residues. CDR1 and CDR2 (germline): SGHVS, FQNEAQ. V trimming: 4 bases; J trimming: 4 bases; junction bases outside the gene matches: 17.

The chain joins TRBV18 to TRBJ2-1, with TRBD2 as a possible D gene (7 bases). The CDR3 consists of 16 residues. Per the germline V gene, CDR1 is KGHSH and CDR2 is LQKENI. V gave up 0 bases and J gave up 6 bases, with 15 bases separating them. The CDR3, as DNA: TGTGCCAGCTCACCACCCTTGGGGGGGGCATCCAATGAGCAGTTCTTC. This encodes CASSPPLGGASNEQFF.

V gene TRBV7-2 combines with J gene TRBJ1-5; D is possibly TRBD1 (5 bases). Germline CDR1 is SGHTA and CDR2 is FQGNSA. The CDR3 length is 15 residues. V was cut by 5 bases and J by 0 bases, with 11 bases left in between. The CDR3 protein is CASSHRSYSNQPQHF. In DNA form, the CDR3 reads TGTGCCAGCAGCCACAGGAGCTATAGCAATCAGCCCCAGCATTTT.

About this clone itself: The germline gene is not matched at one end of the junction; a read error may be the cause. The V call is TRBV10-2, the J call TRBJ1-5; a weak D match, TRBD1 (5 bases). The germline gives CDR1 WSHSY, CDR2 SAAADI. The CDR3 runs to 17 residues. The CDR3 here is CASSESGPRVSSQPQHF. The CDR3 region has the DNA TGCGCCAGCAGTGAGTCGGGGCCCCGCGTTAGCAGTCAGCCCCAGCATTTT.

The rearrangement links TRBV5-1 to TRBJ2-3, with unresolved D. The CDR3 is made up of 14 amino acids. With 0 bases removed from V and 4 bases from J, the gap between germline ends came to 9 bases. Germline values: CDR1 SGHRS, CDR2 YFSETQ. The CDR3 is CASSLEVQSDTQYF. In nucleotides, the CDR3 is TGCGCCAGCAGCTTGGAAGTGCAATCAGATACGCAGTATTTT.

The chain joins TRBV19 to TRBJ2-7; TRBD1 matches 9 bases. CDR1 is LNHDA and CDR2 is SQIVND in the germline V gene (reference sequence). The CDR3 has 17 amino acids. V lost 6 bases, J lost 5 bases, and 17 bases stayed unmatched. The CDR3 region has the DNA TGTGCCAGTAGGGATGGCCCACCGGGACAGGGTAAAGACGAGCAGTACTTC. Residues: CASRDGPPGQGKDEQYF. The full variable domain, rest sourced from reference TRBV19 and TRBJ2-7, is DGGITQSPKYLFRKEGQNVTLSCEQNLNHDAMYWYRQDPGQGLRLIYYSQIVNDFQKGDIAEGYSVSREKKESFPLTVTSAQKNPTAFYLCASRDGPPGQGKDEQYFGPGTRLTVT.

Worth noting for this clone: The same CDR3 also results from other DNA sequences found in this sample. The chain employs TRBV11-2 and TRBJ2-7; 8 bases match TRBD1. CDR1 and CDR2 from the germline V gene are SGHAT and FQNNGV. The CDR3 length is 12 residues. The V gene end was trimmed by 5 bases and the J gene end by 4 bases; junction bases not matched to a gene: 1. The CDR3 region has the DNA TGTGCCAGCAGCGGACAGGGTTACGAGCAGTACTTC. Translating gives CASSGQGYEQYF. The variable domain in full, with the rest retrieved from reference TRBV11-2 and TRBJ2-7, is EAGVAQSPRYKIIEKRQSVAFWCNPISGHATLYWYQQILGQGPKLLIQFQNNGVVDDSQLPKDRFSAERLKGVDSTLKIQPAKLEDSAVYLCASSGQGYEQYFGPGTRLTVT.

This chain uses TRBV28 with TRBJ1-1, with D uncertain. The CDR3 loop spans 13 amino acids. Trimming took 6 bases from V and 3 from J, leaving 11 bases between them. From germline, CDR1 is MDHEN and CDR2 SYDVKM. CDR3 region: CASRIVGDTEAFF. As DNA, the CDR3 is TGTGCCAGCAGGATAGTCGGGGACACTGAAGCTTTCTTT. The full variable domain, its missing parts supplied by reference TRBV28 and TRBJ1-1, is DVKVTQSSRYLVKRTGEKVFLECVQDMDHENMFWYRQDPGLGLRLIYFSYDVKMKEKGDIPEGYSVSREKKERFSLILESASTNQTSMYLCASRIVGDTEAFFGQGTRLTVV.

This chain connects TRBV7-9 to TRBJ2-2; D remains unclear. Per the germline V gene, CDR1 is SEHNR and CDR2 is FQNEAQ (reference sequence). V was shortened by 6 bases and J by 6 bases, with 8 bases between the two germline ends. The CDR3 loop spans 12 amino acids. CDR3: CASRQQAGELFF. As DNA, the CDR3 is TGTGCCAGCAGACAGCAGGCCGGGGAGCTGTTTTTT.

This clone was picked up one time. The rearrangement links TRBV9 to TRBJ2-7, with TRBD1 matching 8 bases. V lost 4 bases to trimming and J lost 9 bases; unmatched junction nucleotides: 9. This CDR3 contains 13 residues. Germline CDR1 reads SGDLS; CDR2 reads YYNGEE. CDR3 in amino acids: CASSPMDRDGQYF. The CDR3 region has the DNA TGTGCCAGCAGCCCTATGGACAGGGACGGGCAGTACTTC.

The CDR3 DNA reads as TGCGCCAGCAGACTTACCTCGCGGGGAAACACCATATATTTT. It is translated as CASRLTSRGNTIYF. This sequence joins TRBV4-1 and TRBJ1-3; D uncertain. V lost 6 bases to trimming and J lost 4 bases, with 13 bases between them. The CDR3 contains 14 residues. Germline V CDR1 and CDR2: MGHRA, YSYEKL.

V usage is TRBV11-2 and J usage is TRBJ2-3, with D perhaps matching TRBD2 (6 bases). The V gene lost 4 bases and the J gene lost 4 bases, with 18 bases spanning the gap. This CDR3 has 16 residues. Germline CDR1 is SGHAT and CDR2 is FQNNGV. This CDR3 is CASSSLGGEAPDTQYF. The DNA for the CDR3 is TGTGCCAGCAGCTCCTTGGGGGGAGAGGCCCCAGATACGCAGTATTTT.

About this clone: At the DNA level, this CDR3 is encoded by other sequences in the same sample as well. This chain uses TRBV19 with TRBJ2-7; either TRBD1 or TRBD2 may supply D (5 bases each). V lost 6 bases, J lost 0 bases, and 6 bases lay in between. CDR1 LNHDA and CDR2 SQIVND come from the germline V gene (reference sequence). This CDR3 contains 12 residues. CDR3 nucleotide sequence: TGTGCCAGTAGGGGGGACTCCTACGAGCAGTACTTC. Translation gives CASRGDSYEQYF.

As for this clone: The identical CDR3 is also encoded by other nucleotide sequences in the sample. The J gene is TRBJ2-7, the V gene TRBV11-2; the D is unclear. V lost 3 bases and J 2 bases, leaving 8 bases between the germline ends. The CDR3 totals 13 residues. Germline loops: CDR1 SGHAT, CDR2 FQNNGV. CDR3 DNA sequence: TGTGCCAGCAGCTTGGAACTCCCCTACGAGCAGTACTTC. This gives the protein CASSLELPYEQYF.

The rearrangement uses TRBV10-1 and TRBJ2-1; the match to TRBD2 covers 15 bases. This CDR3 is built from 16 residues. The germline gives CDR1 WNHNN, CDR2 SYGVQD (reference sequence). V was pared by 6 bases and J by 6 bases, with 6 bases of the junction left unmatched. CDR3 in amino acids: CASSGRTSGRGNEQFF. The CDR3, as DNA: TGCGCCAGCAGCGGACGGACTAGCGGGAGGGGCAATGAGCAGTTCTTC.

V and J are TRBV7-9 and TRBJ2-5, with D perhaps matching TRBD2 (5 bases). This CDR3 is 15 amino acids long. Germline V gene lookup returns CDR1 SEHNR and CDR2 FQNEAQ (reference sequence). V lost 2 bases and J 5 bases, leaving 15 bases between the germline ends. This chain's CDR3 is CASSLRSGTRETQYF. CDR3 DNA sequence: TGTGCCAGCAGCTTACGGAGCGGAACACGGGAGACCCAGTACTTC.

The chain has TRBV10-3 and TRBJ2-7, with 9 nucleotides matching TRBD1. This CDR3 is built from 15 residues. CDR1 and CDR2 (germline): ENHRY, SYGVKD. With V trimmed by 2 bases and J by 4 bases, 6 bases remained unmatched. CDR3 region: CAISEPGQGKYEQYF. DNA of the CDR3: TGTGCCATCAGTGAGCCCGGACAGGGGAAGTACGAGCAGTACTTC.

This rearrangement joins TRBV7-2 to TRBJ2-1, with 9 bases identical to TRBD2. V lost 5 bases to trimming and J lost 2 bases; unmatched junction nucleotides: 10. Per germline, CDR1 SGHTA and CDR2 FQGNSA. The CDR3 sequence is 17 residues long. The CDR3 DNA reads TGTGCCAGCAGCCCGTTGCTGGGCGGGAGGGCCTACAATGAGCAGTTCTTC. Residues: CASSPLLGGRAYNEQFF. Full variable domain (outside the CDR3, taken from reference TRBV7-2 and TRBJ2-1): GAGVSQSPSNKVTEKGKDVELRCDPISGHTALYWYRQSLGQGLEFLIYFQGNSAPDKSGLPSDRFSAERTGGSVSTLTIQRTQQEDSAVYLCASSPLLGGRAYNEQFFGPGTRLTVL.

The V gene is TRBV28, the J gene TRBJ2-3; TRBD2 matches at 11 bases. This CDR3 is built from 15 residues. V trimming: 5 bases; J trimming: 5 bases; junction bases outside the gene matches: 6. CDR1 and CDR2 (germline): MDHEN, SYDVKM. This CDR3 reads CASSAVAGGQDTQYF. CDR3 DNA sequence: TGTGCCAGCAGTGCAGTAGCGGGAGGGCAAGATACGCAGTATTTT.

The DNA of the CDR3 is TGTGCCAGCAGCTTAAATACAGAGATCTATGGCTACACCTTC. It specifies CASSLNTEIYGYTF. The chain links TRBV7-9 to TRBJ1-2, with D unclear. This CDR3 region has 14 residues. The V gene's germline CDR1 is SEHNR and CDR2 FQNEAQ (reference sequence). The V gene lost 2 bases and the J gene lost 4 bases, with 11 bases spanning the gap.

As DNA, the CDR3 is TGTGCCACCAGCAGAGAACAGGACCAGCAAGAGACCCAGTACTTC. As protein: CATSREQDQQETQYF. V gene TRBV15 combines with J gene TRBJ2-5, with D perhaps TRBD1 (5 bases). This CDR3 region has 15 residues. Trimming pared 0 bases from V and 2 bases from J, leaving 10 bases between. Germline V gene data show CDR1 as LNHNV and CDR2 as YYDKDF (reference sequence).

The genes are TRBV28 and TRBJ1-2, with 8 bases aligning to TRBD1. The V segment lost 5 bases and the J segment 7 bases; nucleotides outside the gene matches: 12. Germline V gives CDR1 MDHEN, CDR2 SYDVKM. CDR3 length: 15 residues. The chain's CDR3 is CASSAIEDREAGYTF. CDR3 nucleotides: TGTGCCAGCAGTGCAATAGAGGACAGGGAGGCTGGCTACACCTTC.

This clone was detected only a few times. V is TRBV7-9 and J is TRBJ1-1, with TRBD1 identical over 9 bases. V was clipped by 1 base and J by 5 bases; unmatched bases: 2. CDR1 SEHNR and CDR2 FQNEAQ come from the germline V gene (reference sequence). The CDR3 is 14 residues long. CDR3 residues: CASSLGGTGTEAFF. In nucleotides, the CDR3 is TGTGCCAGCAGCTTAGGAGGGACAGGGACTGAAGCTTTCTTT.

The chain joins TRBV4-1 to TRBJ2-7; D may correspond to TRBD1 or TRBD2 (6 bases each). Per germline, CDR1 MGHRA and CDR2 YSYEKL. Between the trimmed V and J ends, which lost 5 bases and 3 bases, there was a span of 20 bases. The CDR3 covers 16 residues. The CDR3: CASSFREGGSHYEQYF. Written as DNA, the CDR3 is TGCGCCAGCAGCTTCCGAGAGGGGGGTTCGCACTACGAGCAGTACTTC.

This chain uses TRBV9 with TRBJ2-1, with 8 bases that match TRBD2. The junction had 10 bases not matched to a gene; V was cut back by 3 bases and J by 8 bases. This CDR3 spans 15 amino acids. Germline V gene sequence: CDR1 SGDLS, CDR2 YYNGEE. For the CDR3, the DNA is TGTGCCAGCAGCGATCCCCTCATCGGGAGGGATGAGCAGTTCTTC. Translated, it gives CASSDPLIGRDEQFF.

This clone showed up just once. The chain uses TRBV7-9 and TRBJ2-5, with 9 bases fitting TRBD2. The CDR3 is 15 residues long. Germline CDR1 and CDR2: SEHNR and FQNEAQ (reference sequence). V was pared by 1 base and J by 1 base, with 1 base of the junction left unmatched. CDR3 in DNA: TGTGCCAGCAGCTTAGGAGCGGGAGGCCAAGAGACCCAGTACTTC. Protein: CASSLGAGGQETQYF.

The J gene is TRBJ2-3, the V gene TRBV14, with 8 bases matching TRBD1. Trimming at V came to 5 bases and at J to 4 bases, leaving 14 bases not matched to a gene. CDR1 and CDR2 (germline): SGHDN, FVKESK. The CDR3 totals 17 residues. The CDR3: CASSGTPTGEGSDTQYF. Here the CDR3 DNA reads TGTGCCAGCAGCGGAACGCCGACAGGGGAAGGGTCAGATACGCAGTATTTT.

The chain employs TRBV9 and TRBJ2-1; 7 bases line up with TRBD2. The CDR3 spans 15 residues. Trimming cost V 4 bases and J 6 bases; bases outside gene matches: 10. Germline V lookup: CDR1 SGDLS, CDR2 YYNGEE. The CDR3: CASSPTGGTPNEQFF. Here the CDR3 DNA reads TGTGCCAGCAGCCCCACCGGGGGGACGCCCAATGAGCAGTTCTTC. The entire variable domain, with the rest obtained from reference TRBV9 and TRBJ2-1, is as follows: DSGVTQTPKHLITATGQRVTLRCSPRSGDLSVYWYQQSLDQGLQFLIQYYNGEERAKGNILERFSAQQFPDLHSELNLSSLELGDSALYFCASSPTGGTPNEQFFGPGTRLTVL.